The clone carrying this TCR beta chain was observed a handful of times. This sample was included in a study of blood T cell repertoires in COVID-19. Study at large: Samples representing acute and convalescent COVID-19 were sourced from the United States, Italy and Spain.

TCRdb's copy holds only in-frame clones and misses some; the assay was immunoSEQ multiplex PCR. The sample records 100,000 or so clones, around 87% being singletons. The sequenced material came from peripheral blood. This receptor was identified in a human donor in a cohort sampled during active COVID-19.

The CDR3 region is CASAQDAGVGNQPQHF. The CDR3, as DNA: TGTGCCAGCGCCCAGGATGCGGGGGTAGGTAATCAGCCCCAGCATTTT. The chain combines TRBV6-6 with TRBJ1-5; possibly TRBD1 for D (5 bases). The V end lost 8 bases, the J end lost 4 bases, and 21 bases lay between the germline ends. CDR3 length: 16 residues. Germline CDR1 reads MNHNY; CDR2 reads SVGAGI (reference sequence).